The present TCR beta chain was sequenced within a study of CD8 T cells in Susac syndrome. With random hexamers, roughly 0.45 to 1 ug RNA was reverse transcribed. The CDR3 of TCR beta was amplified by immunoSEQ multiplex PCR across 54 Vbeta and 13 Jbeta. Via MiXCR, TCRdb re-called the immunoSEQ multiplex PCR reads, giving one row per CDR3 protein. This table holds some 300,000 distinct CDR3 sequences, 65% to 90% found once. The authors carried out high-throughput sequencing of TCR beta. They applied it to CD8+ and CD4+ T cells obtained from blood. The multiple sclerosis control group was made up of treatment-naive patients with stable or active relapsing-remitting disease. TEMRA cells were enriched by FACS, and CD4+ and CD8+ T cells were negatively isolated. The CDR3 loop spans 13 amino acids. Germline loops: CDR1 SGHNT, CDR2 YYREEE (reference sequence). J was trimmed by 14 bases and V by 2 bases; bases with no gene match: 5.

The source of this sequence is a human donor with multiple sclerosis. J is TRBJ2-1 and V is TRBV5-4; 12 nucleotides align to TRBD2. Sequenced sample: CD8+ T cells from PBMCs. Written as DNA, the CDR3 is TGTGCCAGCAGCTTTGGACTAGCGGGAATGGAGTTCTTC. It specifies CASSFGLAGMEFF.